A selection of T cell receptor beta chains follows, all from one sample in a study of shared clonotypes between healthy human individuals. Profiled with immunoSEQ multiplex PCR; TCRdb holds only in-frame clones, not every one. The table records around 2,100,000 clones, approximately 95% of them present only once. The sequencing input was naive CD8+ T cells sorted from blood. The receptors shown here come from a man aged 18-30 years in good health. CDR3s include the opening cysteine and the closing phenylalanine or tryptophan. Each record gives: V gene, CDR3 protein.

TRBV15	CATSRDYTSGEPYNSPLHF
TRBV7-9	CASSVLATGGIMNTEAFF
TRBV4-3	CASSPGLAGSYEQYF
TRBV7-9	CASSLVFPSYYEQYF
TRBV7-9	CASSAQAETQYF
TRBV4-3	CASSQDVLYNEQFF
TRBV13	CASSFSGELFF
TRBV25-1	CASRSQGSDGYTF
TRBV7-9	CASSPGTGELFF
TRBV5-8	CASSLDGALNTGELFF
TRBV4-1	CASSHLTGGSNEQFF
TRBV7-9	CASSLVAGGLRSTDTQYF
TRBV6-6	CASSYDGTGVEQYF
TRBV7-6	CASSFLAGAYEQYF
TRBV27	CASSFRDGTYEQYF
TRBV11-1	CASSSSGPGDTEAFF
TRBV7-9	CASSHMTGPYSNQPQHF
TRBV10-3	CAVPWDRLPADTQYF
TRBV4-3	CASSQIYGDSREQYF
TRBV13	CASSLLHNEKLFF
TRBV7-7	CASSPGWGGNEQFF
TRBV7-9	CASTLRTGATGELFF
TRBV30	CAWNPGSASTDTQYF
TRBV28	CASSSISEFIEANVLTF
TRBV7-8	CASSLGAGKDQPQHF
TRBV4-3	CASSSGYGNYEQYF
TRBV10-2	CASSDEGVVYF
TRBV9	CASSGGWALGLAYNEQFF
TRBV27	CASSFSGQGIGEQYF
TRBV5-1	CASSLTTWVSGYGYTF
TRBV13	CASSLAGELGEQFF
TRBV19	CASSILMGVGQPQHF
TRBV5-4	CASHVQGSTDTQYF
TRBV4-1	CASSRVQPQETQYF
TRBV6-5	CASRPLAGGEQFF
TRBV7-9	CASSFWDRSTEAFF
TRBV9	CASSLWGGGTDTQYF
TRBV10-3	CAIRNSGEPYEQYF
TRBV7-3	CASSLKAGELFF
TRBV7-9	CASSSIQGGGIEAFF
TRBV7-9	CASSSLAGGGNEQFF
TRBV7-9	CASSLTSGSTDTQYF